Reported below is one T cell receptor beta chain. Antigen: not known. These data come from a study of cytomegalovirus exposure and HLA in healthy donors. Overall study: Drawn from HLA-typed donors, about 85 million unique TCRs were held in an early data release.

The CDR3 loop spans 14 amino acids. The trim removed 4 bases at V and 7 bases at J, leaving 6 bases unmatched. Germline loops: CDR1 SGHDN, CDR2 FVKESK. Study findings and constraints: V- and J-gene trimming in TCR beta was tied to a missense DCLRE1C variant by an analysis performed later.

60 Vbeta and 13 Jbeta primers were used in PCR. The table came from immunoSEQ multiplex PCR; TCRdb's copy has only in-frame clones and leaves some out. This table holds around 180,000 clones, more than 65% found once. The chain combines TRBV14 with TRBJ2-1, with 8 bases that match TRBD2. What was sequenced was PBMCs. The receptor was isolated from a girl aged 2-10 years in good health and CMV-seropositive. The CDR3 nucleotides are TGTGCCAGCAGCCTCAGACTAGCGAGGAATGAGCAGTTCTTC. It specifies CASSLRLARNEQFF.